These T cell receptor beta chains were read from a single sample in a study of cytomegalovirus exposure and HLA in healthy donors. Profiling relied on immunoSEQ multiplex PCR, and the TCRdb table lists in-frame clones only, not all of them. The sample has 90,000 to 100,000 clones, roughly 10% seen once. The sequenced sample was PBMCs. Receptors originate from a man in his fifties or sixties in good health and CMV-seropositive. The CDR3 runs from the conserved cysteine through the conserved F or W. A D gene is named only where the DNA matches it firmly.

V gene: TRBV28
D gene: -
CDR3 protein: CASNRAGSSYEQYF

V gene: TRBV6-5
D gene: -
CDR3 protein: CASSYSAGSGANVLTF

V gene: TRBV6-1
D gene: TRBD1
CDR3 protein: CASSGTGWDTEAFF

V gene: TRBV18
D gene: -
CDR3 protein: CASSPQGHSNQPQHF

V gene: TRBV29-1
D gene: -
CDR3 protein: CSVGEGGANQPQHF

V gene: TRBV27
D gene: -
CDR3 protein: CASGTYSYNEQFF

V gene: TRBV7-2
D gene: TRBD2
CDR3 protein: CASSPTGTSGRAGEQFF

V gene: TRBV5-4
D gene: TRBD1
CDR3 protein: CASSLGQGAQYF

V gene: TRBV5-8
D gene: TRBD1
CDR3 protein: CASSDRDRGVQPQHF

V gene: TRBV5-1
D gene: -
CDR3 protein: CASSLGSSGPTGELFF

V gene: TRBV30
D gene: TRBD2
CDR3 protein: CAWTTTSGRTDTQYF

V gene: TRBV5-6
D gene: -
CDR3 protein: CASSLGPDSNQPQHF

V gene: TRBV23-1
D gene: -
CDR3 protein: CASSQSKIQDGYTF

V gene: TRBV27
D gene: TRBD2
CDR3 protein: CASSFSGEGTQYF

V gene: TRBV10-2
D gene: -
CDR3 protein: CASRTDPYNEQFF

V gene: TRBV11-2
D gene: TRBD1
CDR3 protein: CASSPPTGGDGYTF

V gene: TRBV28
D gene: TRBD1
CDR3 protein: CASSLTGDPETYEQYF

V gene: TRBV5-4
D gene: TRBD1
CDR3 protein: CASSSRTGGSTEAFF

V gene: TRBV7-6
D gene: -
CDR3 protein: CASSFSGRTGVNYEQYF

V gene: TRBV19
D gene: -
CDR3 protein: CASSIGGPGTDTQYF

V gene: TRBV6-6
D gene: TRBD1
CDR3 protein: CASSRQGVAGDTQYF

V gene: TRBV9
D gene: -
CDR3 protein: CASSVGRRGDYEQYF

V gene: TRBV23-1
D gene: TRBD2
CDR3 protein: CASSVRTSGFTDTQYF

V gene: TRBV28
D gene: -
CDR3 protein: CASSRQPLEQYF

V gene: TRBV19
D gene: TRBD1
CDR3 protein: CASSNRDRLIAFF

V gene: TRBV4-1
D gene: -
CDR3 protein: CASSQDSYNEQFF

V gene: TRBV11-2
D gene: -
CDR3 protein: CASSLGSSAEAQYF

V gene: TRBV9
D gene: TRBD2
CDR3 protein: CASSPGLAGISYEQYF

V gene: TRBV6-5
D gene: -
CDR3 protein: CASSLEAYNEQFF

V gene: TRBV29-1
D gene: TRBD1
CDR3 protein: CSVETGGQETQYF

V gene: TRBV7-2
D gene: -
CDR3 protein: CASSLYSLNEKLFF

V gene: TRBV7-7
D gene: TRBD1
CDR3 protein: CASSPGTGGNKLFF

V gene: TRBV18
D gene: -
CDR3 protein: CASSPSNYNEQFF

V gene: TRBV5-6
D gene: -
CDR3 protein: CASSRISGNTQPQHF

V gene: TRBV11-1
D gene: -
CDR3 protein: CASSPSSGIDTEAFF

V gene: TRBV7-9
D gene: -
CDR3 protein: CASSLGAGFQYF

V gene: TRBV9
D gene: -
CDR3 protein: CASSVDGGDSKLAKNIQYF

V gene: TRBV30
D gene: -
CDR3 protein: CAWRVWGVGGANVLTF

V gene: TRBV5-8
D gene: TRBD2
CDR3 protein: CASSLGRLAGGTLAKNIQYF

V gene: TRBV19
D gene: TRBD1
CDR3 protein: CASRTGQGSQPQHF

V gene: TRBV9
D gene: TRBD1
CDR3 protein: CASSARDSLNEKLFF

V gene: TRBV6-5
D gene: -
CDR3 protein: CASSRQSTDTQYF

V gene: TRBV6-1
D gene: TRBD1
CDR3 protein: CASSEAVGTGWGYGYTF

V gene: TRBV6-5
D gene: -
CDR3 protein: CASSYSGRGPYDYTF

V gene: TRBV7-9
D gene: TRBD1
CDR3 protein: CASSLGGQGRGNQPQHF

V gene: TRBV2
D gene: -
CDR3 protein: CASSEFPSSTDTQYF

V gene: TRBV7-8
D gene: -
CDR3 protein: CASSYSLTGDQPQHF

V gene: TRBV9
D gene: -
CDR3 protein: CASSAQQGYNSPLHF

V gene: TRBV9
D gene: -
CDR3 protein: CASSVEPSRKTQYF

V gene: TRBV25-1
D gene: -
CDR3 protein: CASSGEYNEQFF

V gene: TRBV18
D gene: -
CDR3 protein: CASSPPVSGNTDTQYF

V gene: TRBV10-3
D gene: TRBD2
CDR3 protein: CAISSGRATDTQYF

V gene: TRBV11-2
D gene: TRBD1
CDR3 protein: CASSFIVVDRGTTGELFF

V gene: TRBV5-1
D gene: -
CDR3 protein: CASSRVGGYEQYF

V gene: TRBV6-1
D gene: TRBD2
CDR3 protein: CAGGLAGYYEQYF

V gene: TRBV5-1
D gene: TRBD1
CDR3 protein: CASSLPGQDTGELFF

V gene: TRBV9
D gene: TRBD2
CDR3 protein: CASSVGYRGADTQYF

V gene: TRBV6-6
D gene: -
CDR3 protein: CASSYSEVPRGGELFF

V gene: TRBV2
D gene: TRBD2
CDR3 protein: CASSGLAGGQETQYF

V gene: TRBV5-1
D gene: -
CDR3 protein: CASSLGQRSNTGELFF